The clone carrying this T cell receptor beta chain occurred once. The data derive from a study of CD8 T cells in Susac syndrome. Trimming stripped 1 base from V and 2 bases from J, with 10 bases between. The germline CDR1 and CDR2 sequences are KGHDR and SFDVKD. The CDR3 spans 16 residues. Roughly 0.45 to 1 ug RNA was reverse transcribed with random hexamers. TCRdb passed the immunoSEQ multiplex PCR reads through MiXCR, listing each CDR3 protein once. This sample has some 160,000 distinct CDR3 sequences, with 92% found just once. The clonotype originates from a human donor in good health. The sample was CD4+ T cells from PBMCs. The gene calls are TRBV24-1 and TRBJ2-2, with D possibly matching TRBD1 (5 bases). CDR3 sequence (DNA): TGTGCCACCAGTGATTTATCAGGGCTCAACACCGGGGAGCTGTTTTTT. Encoded protein: CATSDLSGLNTGELFF.